The 17 T cell receptor beta chains presented below share a single source sample, sequenced in a study of T cells in Graves' hyperthyroidism and ophthalmopathy. Amplified regions were TCR beta CDR3 sequences from RNA transcripts. HTBI primers were employed in a first-round RT-PCR of the TCR CDR3. TCRdb re-derived calls from the multiplex PCR reads in MiXCR, one entry per CDR3 protein. The data hold around 450,000 distinct CDR3 sequences, with around 14% observed a single time. The specimen sequenced was blood. The receptors were sampled from a young woman with Graves' hyperthyroidism.

The chain employs TRBV10-3 and TRBJ1-5; D unclear. The V gene's germline CDR1 is ENHRY and CDR2 SYGVKD. The CDR3 is 13 amino acids. V dropped 6 bases and J dropped 5 bases, with 11 bases sitting between them. The CDR3 DNA is TGTGCCATCAGCCCCAAAGGCGATCAGCCCCAGCATTTT. Translation: CAISPKGDQPQHF.

This clonotype was seen ten or more times. The rearrangement joins TRBV3-1 to TRBJ2-1; D gene ambiguous. Trimming pared 4 bases from V and 5 bases from J, leaving 18 bases between. CDR3 length equals 16 residues. Germline CDR1 LGHDT, CDR2 YNNKEL (reference sequence). The CDR3 sequence: CASSPQWLQAHNEQFF. In nucleotides, the CDR3 is TGTGCCAGCAGCCCCCAATGGCTCCAAGCCCACAATGAGCAGTTCTTC.

The sample holds many counts of this clonotype. The rearrangement links TRBV5-6 to TRBJ1-2; 7 nucleotides align to TRBD1. With V trimmed by 7 bases and J by 6 bases, 6 bases remained unmatched. The CDR3 has 12 amino acids. Germline values: CDR1 SGHDT, CDR2 YYEEEE. The CDR3 region has the DNA TGTGCCAGCCGCCACAGGGGCGATGGCTACACCTTC. It specifies CASRHRGDGYTF. Combining the CDR3 with reference TRBV5-6 and TRBJ1-2 gives the whole variable domain DAGVTQSPTHLIKTRGQQVTLRCSPKSGHDTVSWYQQALGQGPQFIFQYYEEEERQRGNFPDRFSGHQFPNYSSELNVNALLLGDSALYLCASRHRGDGYTFGSGTRLTVV.

This clonotype was observed at least ten times. The V and J genes are TRBV28 and TRBJ1-5; D unclear. The V end lost 3 bases, the J end lost 1 base, and 10 bases lay between the germline ends. The germline CDR1 and CDR2 sequences are MDHEN and SYDVKM. This CDR3 is 15 amino acids long. The CDR3 bases are TGTGCCAGCAGTTTCGAGGGAAAAAGCAATCAGCCCCAGCATTTT. Amino acid sequence: CASSFEGKSNQPQHF.

This sequence joins TRBV11-2 and TRBJ1-2; D unresolved. The CDR3 loop spans 14 amino acids. The V and J ends lost 8 bases and 0 bases respectively, with 13 bases between them. Germline assignment: CDR1 SGHAT and CDR2 FQNNGV. The CDR3 region has the DNA TGTGCCAGCGCCTCAGTTCGGTCTAACTATGGCTACACCTTC. Its protein is CASASVRSNYGYTF.

This chain uses TRBV19 with TRBJ2-7; 11 bases map to TRBD2. The junction had 14 bases not matched to a gene; V was cut back by 7 bases and J by 6 bases. The CDR3 extends over 16 amino acids. Germline CDR1 and CDR2: LNHDA and SQIVND (reference sequence). The CDR3 sequence is CASKRVGELAGAEQYF. As DNA, the CDR3 is TGTGCCAGTAAAAGGGTAGGGGAACTAGCGGGAGCCGAGCAGTACTTC.

This clonotype occurred many times. The CDR3 region is CASSLLANEKLFF. In nucleotides, the CDR3 is TGTGCCAGCAGCTTATTGGCAAATGAAAAACTGTTTTTT. The chain employs TRBV7-6 and TRBJ1-4, with D uncertain. V lost 2 bases and J lost 5, with 6 bases in between. CDR1 SGHVS and CDR2 FNYEAQ come from the germline V gene. The CDR3 extends over 13 amino acids.

In its sample, this clonotype was seen many times. The chain is built from TRBV11-2 and TRBJ2-7; 7 bases line up with TRBD1. The germline V gene has CDR1 SGHAT and CDR2 FQNNGV. Germline trimming cut 5 bases from V and 0 bases from J; bases unmatched to any gene: 7. The CDR3 length is 15 residues. CDR3 in amino acids: CASSAVAGGSYEQYF. The CDR3 DNA reads as TGTGCCAGCAGCGCCGTGGCAGGGGGCTCCTACGAGCAGTACTTC.

This clonotype has a single count. The rearrangement uses TRBV6-1 and TRBJ2-1, with 11 nucleotides matching TRBD2. Germline CDR1 is MNHNS and CDR2 is SASEGT. The CDR3 totals 14 residues. J lost 10 bases, V lost 6 bases, and 8 bases had no gene match. The CDR3 bases are TGTGCCAGCAGGATACTAGCGGGAGAGGGCGAGCAGTTCTTC. It codes for CASRILAGEGEQFF.

This clonotype was detected ten times or more. The chain carries TRBV11-2 and TRBJ2-3, with a tentative D call TRBD2 (5 bases). Looked up from germline, CDR1 is SGHAT and CDR2 is FQNNGV. This CDR3 is 14 amino acids long. The ends were cut back, 5 bases at V and 8 bases at J, with 17 bases in the middle. The CDR3 protein is CASSATTGLTTQYF. As DNA, the CDR3 is TGTGCCAGCAGCGCCACTACTGGACTGACTACGCAGTATTTT.

On this clonotype itself: Just one base apart from a much larger clone, this may be a read error. The chain has TRBV28 and TRBJ2-2; a weak D match, TRBD1 (6 bases). This CDR3 contains 14 residues. Trimming removed 5 bases from V and 4 bases from J, with 11 bases in between. Germline V CDR1 and CDR2: MDHEN, SYDVKM. The chain's CDR3 is CASSHGTPTGELFF. In DNA, the CDR3 is TGTGCCAGCAGTCACGGGACACCCACCGGGGAGCTGTTTTTT.

This clonotype was detected ten times or more. This chain connects TRBV20-1 to TRBJ2-5; D gene ambiguous. V lost 1 base and J 1 base, leaving 1 base between the germline ends. This CDR3 region has 11 residues. Per germline, CDR1 DFQATT and CDR2 SNEGSKA (reference sequence). Here the CDR3 reads CSARAQETQYF. The CDR3 coding sequence is TGCAGTGCTAGAGCCCAAGAGACCCAGTACTTC.

The J gene is TRBJ2-1, the V gene TRBV7-9; 10 nucleotides line up with TRBD1. Trimming took 4 bases from V and 6 from J; bases not matched to a gene: 9. The germline gives CDR1 SEHNR, CDR2 FQNEAQ (reference sequence). The CDR3 is made up of 16 amino acids. The CDR3 loop is CASSSAGTGDFNEQFF. The CDR3 coding sequence is TGTGCCAGCAGCTCGGCCGGGACAGGGGATTTCAATGAGCAGTTCTTC.

This clonotype came up many times. The gene calls are TRBV7-2 and TRBJ2-5, with 7 nucleotides matching TRBD2. V lost 5 bases and J lost 5; bases outside the gene matches: 20. CDR3 size: 18 residues. Looked up from germline, CDR1 is SGHTA and CDR2 is FQGNSA. CDR3 in DNA: TGTGCCAGCAGCCGCCGGGCGCTAGCGGTGGCTGGTGGGGAGACCCAGTACTTC. This gives the protein CASSRRALAVAGGETQYF.

This clonotype was counted many times. Sequence at one end of the junction differs from germline and may be a read error. V gene TRBV18 combines with J gene TRBJ1-5; D is perhaps TRBD1 (5 bases). The germline V gene encodes CDR1 KGHSH and CDR2 LQKENI. This CDR3 comprises 15 residues. The CDR3 here is CASSSGQGSNQPQHF. The CDR3, as DNA: TGCGCCAGCAGCTCGGGCCAGGGAAGCAATCAGCCCCAGCATTTT. Looking up the rest from reference TRBV18 and TRBJ1-5 gives the full variable domain: NAGVMQNPRHLVRRRGQEARLRCSPMKGHSHVYWYRQLPEEGLKFMVYLQKENIIDESGMPKERFSAEFPKEGPSILRIQQVVRGDSAAYFCASSSGQGSNQPQHFGDGTRLSIL.

The V call is TRBV20-1, the J call TRBJ2-7, with 12 nucleotides matching TRBD2. The CDR3 runs 14 residues. Germline CDR1 and CDR2: DFQATT and SNEGSKA (reference sequence). V was pared by 6 bases and J by 2 bases, with 5 bases of the junction left unmatched. CDR3 nucleotides: TGCAGTGCATCGACTAGCGGGGGTGCCTACGAGCAGTACTTC. Amino acid sequence: CSASTSGGAYEQYF.

Many counts were recorded for this clonotype. V gene TRBV19 combines with J gene TRBJ2-5; possibly TRBD2 for D (5 bases). V lost 5 bases, J lost 4 bases, and 17 bases lay in between. Per the germline V gene, CDR1 is LNHDA and CDR2 is SQIVND (reference sequence). The length of the CDR3 is 15 residues. The CDR3 protein is CASSSIWSEGETQYF. CDR3 DNA: TGTGCCAGTAGTTCCATTTGGAGTGAGGGAGAGACCCAGTACTTC.